The sequence of this TCR beta chain was determined in a study of CD8 T cells in ankylosing spondylitis. This clonotype was recorded many times. Its antigen is currently unknown. Study outcomes and limitations: Certain motif variants had earlier been reported in reactive arthritis synovial fluid and blood. What appeared characteristic of ankylosing spondylitis blood was a TCR beta motif of eight or nine highly homologous variants. Significant enrichment of disease-linked clones was reported in matched ankylosing spondylitis synovial fluid.

TCRdb recomputed calls from the 5' RACE reads with MiXCR, one row per CDR3 protein. This sample yields 30,000 to 45,000 distinct CDR3 sequences, of which approximately 5.9% are seen a single time; more than 10% belongs to the top ten. V gave up 11 bases and J gave up 2 bases; unmatched junction bases: 12. This CDR3 spans 15 amino acids. The V gene's germline CDR1 is MDHEN and CDR2 SYDVKM. Sequences were obtained from blood, either unsorted or a sorted T cell fraction (not recorded which). The gene calls are TRBV28 and TRBJ2-7; TRBD2 aligns across 10 bases. The clonotype originates from a male donor with ankylosing spondylitis or in good health (not recorded which). The CDR3 DNA is TGTGCCGCAGAGGAGACTAGCGGGCGCCCCTACGAGCAGTACTTC. Translation gives CAAEETSGRPYEQYF. Together with reference TRBV28 and TRBJ2-7, the CDR3 gives the full variable domain: DVKVTQSSRYLVKRTGEKVFLECVQDMDHENMFWYRQDPGLGLRLIYFSYDVKMKEKGDIPEGYSVSREKKERFSLILESASTNQTSMYLCAAEETSGRPYEQYFGPGTRLTVT.